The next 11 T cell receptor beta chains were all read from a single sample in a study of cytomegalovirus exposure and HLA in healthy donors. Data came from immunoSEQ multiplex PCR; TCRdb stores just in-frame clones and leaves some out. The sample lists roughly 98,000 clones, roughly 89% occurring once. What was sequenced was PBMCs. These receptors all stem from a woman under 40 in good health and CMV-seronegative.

The CDR3, as DNA: TGCGCCAGCAGAGTCCGGGAACAGGGGTACGAGCAGTACTTC. Protein sequence: CASRVREQGYEQYF. V gene TRBV4-1 combines with J gene TRBJ2-7, with 7 bases that match TRBD1. The CDR3 covers 14 residues. V lost 6 bases to trimming and J lost 4 bases; unmatched junction nucleotides: 9. Germline V gives CDR1 MGHRA, CDR2 YSYEKL.

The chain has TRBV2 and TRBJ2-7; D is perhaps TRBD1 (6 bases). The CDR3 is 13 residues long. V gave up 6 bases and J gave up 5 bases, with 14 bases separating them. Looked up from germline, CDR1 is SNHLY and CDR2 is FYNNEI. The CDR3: CASSGSSGDEQYF. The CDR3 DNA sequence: TGTGCCAGCAGCGGGTCGTCAGGGGACGAGCAGTACTTC. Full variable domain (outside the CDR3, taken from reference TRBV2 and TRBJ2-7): EPEVTQTPSHQVTQMGQEVILRCVPISNHLYFYWYRQILGQKVEFLVSFYNNEISEKSEIFDDQFSVERPDGSNFTLKIRSTKLEDSAMYFCASSGSSGDEQYFGPGTRLTVT.

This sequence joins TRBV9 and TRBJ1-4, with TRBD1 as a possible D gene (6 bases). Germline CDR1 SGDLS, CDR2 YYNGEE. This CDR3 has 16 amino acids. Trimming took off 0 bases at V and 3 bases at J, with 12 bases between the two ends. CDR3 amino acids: CASSVGAGAANEKLFF. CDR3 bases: TGTGCCAGCAGCGTAGGAGCGGGGGCGGCTAATGAAAAACTGTTTTTT.

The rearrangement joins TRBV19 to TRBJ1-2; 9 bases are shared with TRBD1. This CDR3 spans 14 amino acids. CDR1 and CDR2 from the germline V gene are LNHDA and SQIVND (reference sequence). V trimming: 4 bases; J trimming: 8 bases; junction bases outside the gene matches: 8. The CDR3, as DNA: TGTGCCAGTAGTAGCCCACAGGGGGCAGAGGGCTACACCTTC. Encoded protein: CASSSPQGAEGYTF.

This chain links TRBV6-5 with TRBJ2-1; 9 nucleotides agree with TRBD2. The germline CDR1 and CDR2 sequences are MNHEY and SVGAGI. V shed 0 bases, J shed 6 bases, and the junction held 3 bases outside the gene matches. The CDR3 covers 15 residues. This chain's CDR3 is CASSYSKAGGNEQFF. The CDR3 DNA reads TGTGCCAGCAGTTACTCTAAAGCGGGAGGCAATGAGCAGTTCTTC.

CDR3 in amino acids: CATSPGKTNEKLFF. The CDR3 DNA is TGTGCCACCAGCCCGGGGAAAACTAATGAAAAACTGTTTTTT. The rearrangement uses TRBV15 and TRBJ1-4, with D uncertain. V was clipped by 5 bases and J by 1 base, with 8 bases between them. From germline, CDR1 is LNHNV and CDR2 YYDKDF (reference sequence). The CDR3 has 14 amino acids.

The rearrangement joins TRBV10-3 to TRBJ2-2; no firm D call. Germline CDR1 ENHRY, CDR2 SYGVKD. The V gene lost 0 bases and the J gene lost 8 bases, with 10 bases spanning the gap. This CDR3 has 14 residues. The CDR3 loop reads CAISESRARGELFF. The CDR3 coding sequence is TGTGCCATCAGTGAGTCGCGAGCCCGGGGGGAGCTGTTTTTT.

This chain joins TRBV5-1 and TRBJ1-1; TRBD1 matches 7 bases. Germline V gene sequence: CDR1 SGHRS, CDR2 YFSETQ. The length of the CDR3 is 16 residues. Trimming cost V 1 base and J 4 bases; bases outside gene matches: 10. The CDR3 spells CASSLLPRGSGTEAFF. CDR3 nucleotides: TGCGCCAGCAGCTTGTTGCCCAGGGGGTCAGGCACTGAAGCTTTCTTT.

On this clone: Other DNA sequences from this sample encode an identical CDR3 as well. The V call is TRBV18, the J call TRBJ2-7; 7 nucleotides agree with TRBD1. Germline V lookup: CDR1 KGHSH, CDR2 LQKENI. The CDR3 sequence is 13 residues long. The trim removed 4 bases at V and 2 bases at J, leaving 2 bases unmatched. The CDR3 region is CASSRDRAYEQYF. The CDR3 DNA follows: TGTGCCAGCTCACGAGACAGGGCCTACGAGCAGTACTTC.

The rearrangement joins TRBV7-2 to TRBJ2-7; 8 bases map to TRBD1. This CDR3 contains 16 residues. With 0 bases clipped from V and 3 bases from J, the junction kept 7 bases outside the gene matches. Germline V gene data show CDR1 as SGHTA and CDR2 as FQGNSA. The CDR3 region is CASSLAMTGANYEQYF. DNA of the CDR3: TGTGCCAGCAGCTTAGCGATGACAGGGGCTAACTACGAGCAGTACTTC.

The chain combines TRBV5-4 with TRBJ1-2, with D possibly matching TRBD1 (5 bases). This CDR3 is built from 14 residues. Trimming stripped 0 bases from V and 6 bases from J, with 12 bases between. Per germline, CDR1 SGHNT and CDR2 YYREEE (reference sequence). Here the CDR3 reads CASSLEGRVHGYTF. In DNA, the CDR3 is TGTGCCAGCAGCTTGGAGGGCAGGGTGCATGGCTACACCTTC.